This entry lists 26 T cell receptor beta chains sequenced from one sample in a study of blood T cell repertoires in COVID-19. Libraries were prepared by immunoSEQ multiplex PCR; TCRdb keeps only in-frame clonotypes and omits some of them. This table holds some 100,000 clones, around four fifths found once. Sequenced input: peripheral blood. The receptor set was obtained from a human donor in a cohort sampled during active COVID-19.

This clone was observed once. The chain combines TRBV7-2 with TRBJ2-5, with TRBD2 identical over 7 bases. The ends lost 8 bases at V and 1 base at J; junction bases unmatched: 4. This CDR3 comprises 13 residues. Germline V gene sequence: CDR1 SGHTA, CDR2 FQGNSA. DNA for the CDR3: TGTGCCAGCTCACGGGAGGTCCAAGAGACCCAGTACTTC. Its protein product is CASSREVQETQYF.

The chain links TRBV27 to TRBJ2-7; 9 nucleotides align to TRBD2. The CDR3 has 15 residues. Germline CDR1 reads MNHEY; CDR2 reads SMNVEV (reference sequence). V shed 6 bases and J 7 bases; nucleotides not matched to a gene: 13. The CDR3 DNA sequence: TGTGCCAGCAGGTTCGGGGTAGCGGGAGTTTATGAGCAGTACTTC. Its translation is CASRFGVAGVYEQYF.

The chain combines TRBV7-9 with TRBJ2-3; D is undetermined. This CDR3 comprises 14 residues. Germline V lookup: CDR1 SEHNR, CDR2 FQNEAQ (reference sequence). With 5 bases removed from V and 1 base from J, the gap between germline ends came to 10 bases. Written as DNA, the CDR3 is TGTGCCAGCAGCCGATCCACGGGCACAGATACGCAGTATTTT. Its protein product is CASSRSTGTDTQYF.

CDR3 region: CASSSDSNTEAFF. CDR3 in DNA: TGTGCCAGCAGCTCGGACAGCAACACTGAAGCTTTCTTT. The genes are TRBV7-2 and TRBJ1-1; TRBD1 is a possible D gene (6 bases). The germline V gene has CDR1 SGHTA and CDR2 FQGNSA. V gave up 4 bases and J gave up 2 bases, with 8 bases separating them. The CDR3 sequence is 13 residues long.

The chain links TRBV2 to TRBJ2-1; no definite D call. CDR3 length: 13 residues. Germline V gives CDR1 SNHLY, CDR2 FYNNEI. Between the trimmed V and J ends, which lost 1 base and 9 bases, there was a span of 10 bases. Here the CDR3 DNA reads TGTGCCAGCAGTGAAGTCCCAGGTGGTGAGCAGTTCTTC. It encodes CASSEVPGGEQFF.

The chain joins TRBV5-4 to TRBJ2-7; TRBD1 agrees at 8 bases. J gave up 2 bases and V 4 bases, and 2 bases lay outside the gene matches. This CDR3 comprises 13 residues. From germline, CDR1 is SGHNT and CDR2 YYREEE (reference sequence). The CDR3 is CASSRTGTYEQYF. CDR3 nucleotide sequence: TGTGCCAGCAGCCGGACAGGGACCTACGAGCAGTACTTC.

V usage is TRBV7-9 and J usage is TRBJ2-5; 10 bases align to TRBD1. Germline V gene sequence: CDR1 SEHNR, CDR2 FQNEAQ (reference sequence). J was trimmed by 3 bases and V by 5 bases; bases with no gene match: 6. The CDR3 has 15 residues. Here the CDR3 DNA reads TGTGCCAGCAGCCCATGGACAGGGGGGAAAGAGACCCAGTACTTC. It yields the protein CASSPWTGGKETQYF.

The chain couples TRBV28 to TRBJ1-3, with 7 positions matching TRBD1. Germline CDR1 is MDHEN and CDR2 is SYDVKM. This CDR3 contains 16 residues. V lost 6 bases to trimming and J lost 0 bases; unmatched junction nucleotides: 8. CDR3 amino acids: CASRRTGQSSGNTIYF. The CDR3 DNA sequence: TGTGCCAGCAGAAGAACGGGACAGAGCTCTGGAAACACCATATATTTT.

This clone was counted only a few times. The chain couples TRBV18 to TRBJ1-6; 7 nucleotides match TRBD1. Trimming took 1 base from V and 4 from J; bases not matched to a gene: 4. Germline assignment: CDR1 KGHSH and CDR2 LQKENI. The CDR3 runs to 16 residues. The CDR3, as DNA: TGTGCCAGCTCACCACAGGGGGCCGGGTATAATTCACCCCTCCACTTT. As protein: CASSPQGAGYNSPLHF.

The rearrangement joins TRBV9 to TRBJ2-1; 8 bases match TRBD2. V lost 4 bases, J lost 6 bases, and 6 bases stayed unmatched. The CDR3 totals 14 residues. CDR1 SGDLS and CDR2 YYNGEE come from the germline V gene. The CDR3 coding sequence is TGTGCCAGCAGCCCATTTAGCGGGGCCAATGAGCAGTTCTTC. Amino acid sequence: CASSPFSGANEQFF.

This clone was counted once. The chain links TRBV2 to TRBJ1-2; D gene ambiguous. The CDR3 spans 12 residues. Trimming removed 7 bases from V and 4 bases from J, with 10 bases in between. Germline V lookup: CDR1 SNHLY, CDR2 FYNNEI. CDR3 DNA sequence: TGTGCCAGCAAGGGAGAGATCTATGGCTACACCTTC. As protein: CASKGEIYGYTF.

This clone was counted a few times. This chain links TRBV4-2 with TRBJ2-2; 7 bases are a match to TRBD2. Trimming removed 4 bases from V and 0 bases from J; junction bases left unmatched: 11. The germline gives CDR1 LGHNA, CDR2 YNFKEQ. The CDR3 spans 18 residues. CDR3 in amino acids: CASSLDLPSGTNTGELFF. CDR3 bases: TGTGCCAGCAGCCTGGACCTCCCCAGCGGGACGAACACCGGGGAGCTGTTTTTT.

This rearrangement joins TRBV18 to TRBJ1-2, with 10 bases identical to TRBD1. Per germline, CDR1 KGHSH and CDR2 LQKENI. CDR3 length equals 15 residues. V trimming: 5 bases; J trimming: 6 bases; junction bases outside the gene matches: 9. Here the CDR3 DNA reads TGTGCCAGCTCAGAGTTGGGACAGGGGCTTGATGGCTACACCTTC. It yields the protein CASSELGQGLDGYTF.

This clone was found many times. The chain couples TRBV28 to TRBJ2-7, with 8 bases fitting TRBD2. Germline V gene sequence: CDR1 MDHEN, CDR2 SYDVKM. There are 16 residues in the CDR3. V shed 8 bases and J 6 bases; nucleotides not matched to a gene: 18. The CDR3 nucleotides read TGTGCCAGCGGGTCTCGGGGGGGCACTTCGTACCTCGAGCAGTACTTC. Translated, it gives CASGSRGGTSYLEQYF.

This clone occurred a few times. The chain combines TRBV7-9 with TRBJ1-5, with TRBD1 as a possible D gene (5 bases). The CDR3 has 13 residues. CDR1 SEHNR and CDR2 FQNEAQ come from the germline V gene (reference sequence). V dropped 3 bases and J dropped 5 bases, with 8 bases sitting between them. CDR3 sequence (DNA): TGTGCCAGCAGCTTGGGGGGGGATCAGCCCCAGCATTTT. Translation gives CASSLGGDQPQHF.

This chain uses TRBV15 with TRBJ2-2, with 14 bases that match TRBD2. The ends lost 2 bases at V and 7 bases at J; junction bases unmatched: 15. Germline assignment: CDR1 LNHNV and CDR2 YYDKDF (reference sequence). This CDR3 comprises 20 residues. CDR3 sequence (DNA): TGTGCCACCAGCAGATTGATTGGACTAGCGGGAGGTCACGCGGTCGGGGAGCTGTTTTTT. It specifies CATSRLIGLAGGHAVGELFF.

The chain carries TRBV28 and TRBJ2-2; tentatively, D is TRBD1 (6 bases). The CDR3 contains 14 residues. The V gene lost 4 bases and the J gene lost 3 bases, with 9 bases spanning the gap. Germline-derived CDR1 and CDR2 are MDHEN and SYDVKM. The CDR3 loop is CASSSYRDTGELFF. The CDR3 nucleotides read TGTGCCAGCAGTTCCTACAGGGACACCGGGGAGCTGTTTTTT.

J is TRBJ2-2 and V is TRBV19; no firm D call. This CDR3 has 14 residues. CDR1 LNHDA and CDR2 SQIVND come from the germline V gene (reference sequence). The V end was cut by 2 bases, the J end by 0 bases, with 4 bases between. The CDR3 loop reads CASSIQTNTGELFF. For the CDR3, the DNA is TGTGCCAGTAGTATACAGACGAACACCGGGGAGCTGTTTTTT.

This clone was observed at least ten times. The V and J genes are TRBV2 and TRBJ1-2; 7 positions match TRBD1. The CDR3 consists of 13 residues. The V gene's germline CDR1 is SNHLY and CDR2 FYNNEI. V lost 5 bases and J lost 9; bases outside the gene matches: 9. This CDR3 reads CASSREQGQSYTF. DNA for the CDR3: TGTGCCAGCAGTCGGGAACAGGGGCAGAGCTACACCTTC.

The chain carries TRBV4-1 and TRBJ2-5; 11 nucleotides agree with TRBD2. Germline loops: CDR1 MGHRA, CDR2 YSYEKL. Losses at the gene ends were 3 bases for V and 9 bases for J; bases not matched to a gene: 12. The CDR3 sequence is 16 residues long. Written as DNA, the CDR3 is TGCGCCAGCAGCCAGAGTTCGGGACTAGCGGACGGGGCCCAGTACTTC. As protein: CASSQSSGLADGAQYF.

This clone was seen more than once but under ten times. The V gene is TRBV11-3, the J gene TRBJ2-1, with 7 bases lining up with TRBD2. CDR3 length: 16 residues. J was trimmed by 9 bases and V by 5 bases; bases with no gene match: 16. Germline loops: CDR1 SGHNT, CDR2 YENEEA. DNA for the CDR3: TGTGCCAGCAGCCCCTCACAAGGGAGGGCCGCAAGTGAGCAGTTCTTC. Translation gives CASSPSQGRAASEQFF.

This chain links TRBV2 with TRBJ1-2; unclear D gene. The germline gives CDR1 SNHLY, CDR2 FYNNEI. There are 13 residues in the CDR3. The V and J ends lost 2 bases and 5 bases respectively, with 9 bases between them. Here the CDR3 reads CASSERGLYGYTF. The CDR3 coding sequence is TGTGCCAGCAGTGAAAGAGGGCTATATGGCTACACCTTC.

This sequence joins TRBV6-5 and TRBJ2-7; 11 bases are shared with TRBD1. CDR1 and CDR2 (germline): MNHEY, SVGAGI. J was trimmed by 13 bases and V by 8 bases; bases with no gene match: 13. This CDR3 is built from 13 residues. CDR3: CASRPGTGGRNYF. The DNA for the CDR3 is TGTGCCAGCCGCCCCGGGACAGGGGGAAGAAACTACTTC.

This chain links TRBV7-9 with TRBJ1-5; tentatively, D is TRBD1 (5 bases). Germline V gene sequence: CDR1 SEHNR, CDR2 FQNEAQ (reference sequence). The CDR3 is made up of 14 amino acids. The V and J ends lost 5 bases and 7 bases respectively, with 15 bases between them. Here the CDR3 DNA reads TGTGCCAGCAGCCACGGGGGGGTAGGGCAGCCCCAGCATTTT. Its protein product is CASSHGGVGQPQHF.

V is TRBV9 and J is TRBJ2-1, with a tentative D call TRBD2 (6 bases). The CDR3 runs 15 residues. Trimming pared 0 bases from V and 1 base from J, leaving 8 bases between. Germline CDR1 SGDLS, CDR2 YYNGEE. DNA of the CDR3: TGTGCCAGCAGCGTAGGGGCGGGATCCTACAATGAGCAGTTCTTC. As protein: CASSVGAGSYNEQFF.

The chain uses TRBV10-3 and TRBJ1-5, with 9 bases fitting TRBD1. The germline CDR1 and CDR2 sequences are ENHRY and SYGVKD. V lost 10 bases to trimming and J lost 7 bases; unmatched junction nucleotides: 8. CDR3 length: 13 amino acids. The CDR3 here is CATRDRDRQPQHF. CDR3 in DNA: TGTGCCACCCGGGACAGGGATCGGCAGCCCCAGCATTTT.